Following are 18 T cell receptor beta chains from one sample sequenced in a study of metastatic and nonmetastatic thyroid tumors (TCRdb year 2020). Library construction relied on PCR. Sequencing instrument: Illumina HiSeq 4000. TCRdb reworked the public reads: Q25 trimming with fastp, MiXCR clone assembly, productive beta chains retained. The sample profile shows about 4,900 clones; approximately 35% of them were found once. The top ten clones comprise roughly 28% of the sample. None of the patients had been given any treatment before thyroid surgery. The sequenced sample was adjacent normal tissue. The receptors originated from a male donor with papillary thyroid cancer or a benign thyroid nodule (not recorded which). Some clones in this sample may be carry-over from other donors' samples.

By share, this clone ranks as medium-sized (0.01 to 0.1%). In nucleotides, the CDR3 is TGCAGTGCTACCGAATTGGGGGAGGGGACCTTCACAGATACGCAGTATTTT. Encoded protein: CSATELGEGTFTDTQYF. The V call is TRBV20-1, the J call TRBJ2-3, with TRBD2 identical over 7 bases. This CDR3 is built from 17 residues. The germline V gene has CDR1 DFQATT and CDR2 SNEGSKA (reference sequence). V lost 4 bases to trimming and J lost 2 bases; unmatched junction nucleotides: 15.

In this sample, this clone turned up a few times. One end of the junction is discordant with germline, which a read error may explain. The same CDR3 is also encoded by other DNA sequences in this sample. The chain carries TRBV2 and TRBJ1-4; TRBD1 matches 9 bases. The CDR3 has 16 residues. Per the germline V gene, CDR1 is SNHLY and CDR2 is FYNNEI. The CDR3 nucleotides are TGTGCTAGCAGGCCCGGGACAGGGTATGGGGGTGAAAAACTGTTTTTT. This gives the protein CASRPGTGYGGEKLFF.

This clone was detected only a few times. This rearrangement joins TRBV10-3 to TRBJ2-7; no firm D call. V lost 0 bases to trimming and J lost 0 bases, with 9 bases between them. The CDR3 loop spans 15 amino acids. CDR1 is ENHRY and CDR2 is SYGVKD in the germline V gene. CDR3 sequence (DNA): TGTGCCATCAGTGAGTCGGGAACCCCCTCCTACGAGCAGTACTTC. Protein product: CAISESGTPSYEQYF.

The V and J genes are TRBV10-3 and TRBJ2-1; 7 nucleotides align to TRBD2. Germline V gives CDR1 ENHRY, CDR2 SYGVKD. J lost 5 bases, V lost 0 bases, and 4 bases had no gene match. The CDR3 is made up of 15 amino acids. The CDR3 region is CAISESQRGHNEQFF. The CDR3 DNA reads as TGTGCCATCAGTGAGTCCCAGCGGGGACACAATGAGCAGTTCTTC.

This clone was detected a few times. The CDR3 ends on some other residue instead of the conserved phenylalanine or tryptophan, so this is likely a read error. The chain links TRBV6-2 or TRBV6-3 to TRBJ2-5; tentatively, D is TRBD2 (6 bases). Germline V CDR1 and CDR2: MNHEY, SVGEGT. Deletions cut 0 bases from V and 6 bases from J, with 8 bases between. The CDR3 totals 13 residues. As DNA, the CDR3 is TGTGCCAGCAGTTACTCGGAGGGAAAGACCCAGTACTCC. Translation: CASSYSEGKTQYS.

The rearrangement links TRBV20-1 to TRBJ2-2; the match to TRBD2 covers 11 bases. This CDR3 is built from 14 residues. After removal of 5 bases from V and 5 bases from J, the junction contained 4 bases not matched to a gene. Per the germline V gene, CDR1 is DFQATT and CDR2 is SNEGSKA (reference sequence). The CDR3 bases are TGCAGTGCTCCGGGACTAGCGGCAACCGGGGAGCTGTTTTTT. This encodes CSAPGLAATGELFF.

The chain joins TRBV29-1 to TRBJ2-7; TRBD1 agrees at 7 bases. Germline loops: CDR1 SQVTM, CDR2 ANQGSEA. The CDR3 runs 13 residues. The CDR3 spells CIATGQVACEQYF. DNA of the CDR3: TGCATCGCTACAGGACAGGTAGCCTGCGAGCAGTACTTC.

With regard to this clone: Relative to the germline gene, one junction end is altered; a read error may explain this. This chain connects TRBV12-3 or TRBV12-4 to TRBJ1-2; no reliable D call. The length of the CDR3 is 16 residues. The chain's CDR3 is CASSLRQVGSNYCYTF. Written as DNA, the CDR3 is TGTGCCAGCAGTTTGAGGCAGGTCGGCTCTAACTATTGCTACACCTTC.

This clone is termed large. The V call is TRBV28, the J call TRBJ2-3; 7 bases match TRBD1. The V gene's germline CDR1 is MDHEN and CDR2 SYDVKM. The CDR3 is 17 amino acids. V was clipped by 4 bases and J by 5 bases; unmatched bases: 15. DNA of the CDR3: TGTGCCAGCAGTTATCCCAACAGGGGCCCTGGAGGAGATACGCAGTATTTT. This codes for CASSYPNRGPGGDTQYF.

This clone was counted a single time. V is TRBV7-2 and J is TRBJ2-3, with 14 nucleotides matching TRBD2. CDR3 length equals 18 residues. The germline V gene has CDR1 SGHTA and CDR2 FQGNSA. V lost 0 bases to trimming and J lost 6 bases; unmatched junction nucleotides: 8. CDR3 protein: CASSLAPGLAGVADTQYF. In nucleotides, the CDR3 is TGTGCCAGCAGCTTAGCCCCGGGACTAGCGGGAGTAGCGGATACGCAGTATTTT. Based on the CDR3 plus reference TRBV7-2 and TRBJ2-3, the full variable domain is GAGVSQSPSNKVTEKGKDVELRCDPISGHTALYWYRQSLGQGLEFLIYFQGNSAPDKSGLPSDRFSAERTGGSVSTLTIQRTQQEDSAVYLCASSLAPGLAGVADTQYFGPGTRLTVL.

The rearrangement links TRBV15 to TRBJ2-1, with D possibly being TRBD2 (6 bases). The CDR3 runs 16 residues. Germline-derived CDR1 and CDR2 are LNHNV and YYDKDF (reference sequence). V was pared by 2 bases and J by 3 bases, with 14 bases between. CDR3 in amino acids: CATSRKIGLIYNEQFF. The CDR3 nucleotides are TGTGCCACCAGCAGAAAGATTGGACTAATCTACAATGAGCAGTTCTTC.

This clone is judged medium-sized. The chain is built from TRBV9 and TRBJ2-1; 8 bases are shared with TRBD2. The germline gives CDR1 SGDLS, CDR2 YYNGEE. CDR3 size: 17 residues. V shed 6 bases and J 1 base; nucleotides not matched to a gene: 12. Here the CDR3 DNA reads TGTGCCAGCATGGATAGCGGGACCGGCGAGTCCTACAATGAGCAGTTCTTC. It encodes CASMDSGTGESYNEQFF.

CDR3 sequence reads: CSARMGGDTGELFF. The CDR3 DNA sequence: TGCAGTGCCCGCATGGGCGGAGACACCGGGGAGCTGTTTTTT. The chain carries TRBV20-1 and TRBJ2-2, with D unresolved. The CDR3 loop spans 14 amino acids. Germline V gene data show CDR1 as DFQATT and CDR2 as SNEGSKA (reference sequence). Trimming stripped 6 bases from V and 3 bases from J, with 14 bases between.

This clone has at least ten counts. CDR3 sequence (DNA): TGTGCCAGCTCAGCAACAGGGGCGGGGGTTCTCAATCAGCCCCAGCATTTT. The encoded protein is CASSATGAGVLNQPQHF. The chain employs TRBV18 and TRBJ1-5; TRBD1 aligns across 7 bases. Losses at the gene ends were 5 bases for V and 3 bases for J; bases not matched to a gene: 13. Germline-derived CDR1 and CDR2 are KGHSH and LQKENI. The CDR3 has 17 residues.

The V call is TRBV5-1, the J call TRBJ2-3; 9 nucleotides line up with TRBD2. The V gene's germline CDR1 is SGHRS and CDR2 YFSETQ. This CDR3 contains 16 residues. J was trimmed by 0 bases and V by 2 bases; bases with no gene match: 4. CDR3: CASSFSGRTSTDTQYF. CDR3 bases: TGCGCCAGCAGCTTTAGCGGGAGAACTAGCACAGATACGCAGTATTTT.

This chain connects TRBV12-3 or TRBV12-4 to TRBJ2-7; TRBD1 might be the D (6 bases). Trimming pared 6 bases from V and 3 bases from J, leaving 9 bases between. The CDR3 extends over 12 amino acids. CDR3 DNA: TGTGCCAGCAGCTTGGGACACTACGAGCAGTACTTC. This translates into CASSLGHYEQYF.

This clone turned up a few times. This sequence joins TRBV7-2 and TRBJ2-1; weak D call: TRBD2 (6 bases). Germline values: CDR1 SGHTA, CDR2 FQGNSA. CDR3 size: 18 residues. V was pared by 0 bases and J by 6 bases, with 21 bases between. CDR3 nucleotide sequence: TGTGCCAGCAGCTTAGCCTACGGGGACTCCGGGTGGGGCAATGAGCAGTTCTTC. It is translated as CASSLAYGDSGWGNEQFF.

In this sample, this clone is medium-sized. This CDR3 is CASSPSQGNTGELFF. DNA of the CDR3: TGTGCCAGCAGCCCGTCACAGGGGAACACCGGGGAGCTGTTTTTT. The chain is built from TRBV3-1 and TRBJ2-2; a weak D match, TRBD1 (6 bases). Germline CDR1 reads LGHDT; CDR2 reads YNNKEL (reference sequence). Trimming removed 4 bases from V and 1 base from J, with 10 bases in between. There are 15 residues in the CDR3.